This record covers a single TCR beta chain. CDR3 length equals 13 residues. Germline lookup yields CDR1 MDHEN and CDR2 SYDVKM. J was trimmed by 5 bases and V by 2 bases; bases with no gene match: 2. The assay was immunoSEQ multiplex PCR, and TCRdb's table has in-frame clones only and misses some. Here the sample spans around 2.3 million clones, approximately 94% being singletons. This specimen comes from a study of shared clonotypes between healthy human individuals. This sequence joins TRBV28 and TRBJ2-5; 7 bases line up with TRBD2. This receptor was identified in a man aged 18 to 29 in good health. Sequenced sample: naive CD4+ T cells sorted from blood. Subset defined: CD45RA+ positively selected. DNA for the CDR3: TGTGCCAGCAGTTTAAGCGGGGTTGAGACCCAGTACTTC. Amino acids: CASSLSGVETQYF.